These T cell receptor beta chains were read from a single sample in a study of blood T cell repertoires in COVID-19. Method: immunoSEQ multiplex PCR; TCRdb's copy keeps in-frame clones and lacks some. Of approximately 130,000 clones detected, approximately 84% appear once; the ten largest clones hold around 18%. The sequenced material came from peripheral blood. Receptor source: a woman in her forties or fifties who had recovered from COVID-19. Each CDR3 is given without its conserved first and last residue. A D gene is named only where the DNA matches it firmly.

>TRBV5-3|NA
ARSSGERQDQETQY
>TRBV6-5|NA
ASSYTGSTDTQY
>TRBV21-1|NA
ASSKGLRTPRSPLH
>TRBV7-2|NA
ASSLEYSDEQF
>TRBV19|NA
ASSKGRAEPQH
>TRBV5-1|NA
ASSLALGGMDGYT
>TRBV28|TRBD1
ASSLGRTGGSYGYT
>TRBV12-3/TRBV12-4|NA
ASSNPRETQY
>TRBV5-1|TRBD1
ASRPGTDNEQF
>TRBV15|NA
ATSRGGQDTGELF
>TRBV6-5|NA
ASTPTGWSYNEQF
>TRBV15|NA
ATSLGRESGQPQH
>TRBV18|TRBD2
ASSLGLAGEVEQF
>TRBV7-2|NA
ASSPLAGYYNSPLH
>TRBV5-1|NA
ASSLRGADTYQETQY
>TRBV19|TRBD2
ASSSGSRGSYEQY
>TRBV6-2/TRBV6-3|TRBD1
ASSFNRGAGYGYT
>TRBV5-6|NA
ASSFVTEYGYT
>TRBV11-2|NA
ASSLGGFLVEQY
>TRBV7-2|TRBD2
ASSTGTSEQF
>TRBV7-8|TRBD1
ASSLGQINTEAF
>TRBV5-1|TRBD1
ASSPFLFSDRDNYGYT